This T cell receptor beta chain was retrieved from a study of spatial heterogeneity in lung cancer. General study findings and limits: Ubiquitous expanded tumor TCRs appeared in blood more at resection than follow-up.

Time point denoted: sample taken at primary tumor resection. Samples came from 72 TRACERx patients with untreated early-stage lung cancer. Unsorted whole RNA from tumor, nontumor lung or frozen PBMC underwent sequencing. The sample holds many counts of this clonotype. Its antigen is unidentified. Germline CDR1 MNHEY, CDR2 SVGEGT. The V end was cut by 6 bases, the J end by 2 bases, with 19 bases between. The CDR3 runs 16 residues. Each TCR cDNA molecule bore a unique molecular identifier. MiXCR, applied by TCRdb to the 5' RACE reads, yields one record per CDR3 protein. This table holds 40,000 to 50,000 distinct CDR3 sequences, 12% to 15% found once.

The sequencing here drew on PBMCs, taken at surgery. The TCR sequence derives from a male donor with early-stage non-small cell lung cancer. The V call is TRBV6-2 or TRBV6-3, the J call TRBJ2-5; possibly TRBD2 for D (5 bases). In DNA, the CDR3 is TGTGCCAGCAGACCCTCGACTATCCGAATACAAGAGACCCAGTACTTC. It is translated as CASRPSTIRIQETQYF.